These 17 T cell receptor beta chains were sequenced from one sample in a study of control samples from healthy donors and cancer patients. The repertoire was sequenced with immunoSEQ multiplex PCR; TCRdb's copy has only in-frame clones and lacks some. The data show around 40,000 clones, 85% to 95% seen once. The sequenced sample consisted of PBMCs. These TCRs come from a woman aged 40-49 years with head and neck cancer.

The CDR3 bases are TGTGCCAGCTCATTAGGGGGGGACACTGAAGCTTTCTTT. As protein: CASSLGGDTEAFF. This chain uses TRBV18 with TRBJ1-1; weak D call: TRBD1 (6 bases). Germline CDR1 and CDR2: KGHSH and LQKENI. The CDR3 has 13 residues. V lost 5 bases, J lost 3 bases, and 10 bases lay in between.

The CDR3 here is CASSLSAGITYEQYF. In DNA, the CDR3 is TGTGCCAGCAGCCTGTCGGCGGGGATCACCTACGAGCAGTACTTC. The chain recombines TRBV14 with TRBJ2-7; D is perhaps TRBD2 (6 bases). Trimming took off 4 bases at V and 2 bases at J, with 15 bases between the two ends. CDR1 and CDR2 (germline): SGHDN, FVKESK. CDR3 size: 15 residues.

This clone was recorded once. The chain recombines TRBV7-2 with TRBJ2-2, with a possible D match to TRBD2 (6 bases). Germline V CDR1 and CDR2: SGHTA, FQGNSA. V was trimmed by 7 bases and J by 3 bases, leaving 9 bases between them. The CDR3 covers 13 residues. The CDR3 reads CASKLAHTGELFF. The CDR3 DNA follows: TGTGCCAGCAAACTAGCACACACCGGGGAGCTGTTTTTT. Full variable domain (remainder filled in from reference TRBV7-2 and TRBJ2-2): GAGVSQSPSNKVTEKGKDVELRCDPISGHTALYWYRQSLGQGLEFLIYFQGNSAPDKSGLPSDRFSAERTGGSVSTLTIQRTQQEDSAVYLCASKLAHTGELFFGEGSRLTVL.

The rearrangement links TRBV5-1 to TRBJ1-4; D gene ambiguous. The CDR3 covers 13 residues. V was pared by 2 bases and J by 0 bases, with 2 bases between. Germline loops: CDR1 SGHRS, CDR2 YFSETQ. The CDR3 bases are TGCGCCAGCAGCTTTGCAACTAATGAAAAACTGTTTTTT. Its protein product is CASSFATNEKLFF.

The genes are TRBV5-1 and TRBJ2-3; D may be TRBD2 (5 bases). Germline V gene data show CDR1 as SGHRS and CDR2 as YFSETQ. V lost 0 bases and J 1 base, leaving 6 bases between the germline ends. The CDR3 extends over 14 amino acids. In DNA, the CDR3 is TGCGCCAGCAGCTTGGAGGAGGGCACAGATACGCAGTATTTT. Translating it yields CASSLEEGTDTQYF.

In DNA form, the CDR3 reads TGTGCCAGCACCGAGGACCTCTCCTCAGGTGGCTACACCTTC. It yields the protein CASTEDLSSGGYTF. The chain couples TRBV11-2 to TRBJ1-2; D not certain. From germline, CDR1 is SGHAT and CDR2 FQNNGV. Between the trimmed V and J ends, which lost 7 bases and 7 bases, there was a span of 19 bases. The CDR3 loop spans 14 amino acids.

V is TRBV5-1 and J is TRBJ1-2; no clear D gene. The V end was cut by 0 bases, the J end by 6 bases, with 9 bases between. CDR3 length equals 13 residues. Germline lookup yields CDR1 SGHRS and CDR2 YFSETQ. The CDR3 nucleotides are TGCGCCAGCAGCTTGGTAACCCAGAATGGCTACACCTTC. This encodes CASSLVTQNGYTF.

This clone has just a few counts. The chain combines TRBV10-1 with TRBJ1-2; no clear D. Trimming removed 1 base at V and 2 bases at J, with 11 bases between. CDR1 and CDR2 (germline): WNHNN, SYGVQD (reference sequence). This CDR3 region has 15 residues. CDR3 sequence reads: CASSEWEGKNYGYTF. In DNA, the CDR3 is TGCGCCAGCAGTGAGTGGGAGGGTAAGAACTATGGCTACACCTTC.

The chain uses TRBV7-9 and TRBJ2-1; 10 bases are a match to TRBD2. V gave up 2 bases and J gave up 9 bases; unmatched junction bases: 10. Germline assignment: CDR1 SEHNR and CDR2 FQNEAQ (reference sequence). This CDR3 region has 16 residues. The CDR3 here is CASSLILGLAGVEQFF. The CDR3 DNA reads as TGTGCCAGCAGCTTAATTTTGGGGCTAGCGGGAGTTGAGCAGTTCTTC.

This chain connects TRBV14 to TRBJ2-2; tentative D call: TRBD2 (5 bases). The CDR3 length is 15 residues. The V gene's germline CDR1 is SGHDN and CDR2 FVKESK. The V and J ends lost 2 bases and 4 bases respectively, with 11 bases between them. CDR3 in DNA: TGTGCCAGCAGCCAACAGAGACTATCCACCGGGGAGCTGTTTTTT. It yields the protein CASSQQRLSTGELFF.

The chain couples TRBV6-6 to TRBJ2-7, with D possibly TRBD1 on 5 matching bases. Trimming cost V 0 bases and J 1 base, with 7 bases left between them. The CDR3 extends over 14 amino acids. In germline, CDR1 is MNHNY, CDR2 SVGAGI (reference sequence). For the CDR3, the DNA is TGTGCCAGCAGTTACTCGGGGCCTTCCTACGAGCAGTACTTC. Its translation is CASSYSGPSYEQYF.

The chain has TRBV5-4 and TRBJ1-6; 8 bases line up with TRBD1. Looked up from germline, CDR1 is SGHNT and CDR2 is YYREEE (reference sequence). The CDR3 extends over 16 amino acids. V lost 0 bases and J lost 7; bases outside the gene matches: 6. CDR3: CASSLARTGPNSPLHF. The CDR3 DNA reads as TGTGCCAGCAGCTTGGCCAGGACAGGGCCCAATTCACCCCTCCACTTT.

This chain connects TRBV7-9 to TRBJ2-7; D not certain. Trimming removed 5 bases at V and 1 base at J, with 3 bases between. The CDR3 totals 11 residues. The V gene's germline CDR1 is SEHNR and CDR2 FQNEAQ (reference sequence). Here the CDR3 DNA reads TGTGCCAGCAGCGAATCCTACGAGCAGTACTTC. It translates to CASSESYEQYF.

The chain recombines TRBV4-2 with TRBJ1-4; TRBD1 might be the D (5 bases). The CDR3 has 14 residues. Deletions cut 2 bases from V and 8 bases from J, with 12 bases between. Germline CDR1 is LGHNA and CDR2 is YNFKEQ. The CDR3 spells CASSQSQGGEKLFF. The DNA of the CDR3 is TGTGCCAGCAGCCAAAGTCAGGGAGGGGAAAAACTGTTTTTT.

The rearrangement joins TRBV6-1 to TRBJ2-6, with TRBD2 matching 7 bases. Germline V gene sequence: CDR1 MNHNS, CDR2 SASEGT. This CDR3 has 15 amino acids. V lost 2 bases, J lost 4 bases, and 2 bases stayed unmatched. The CDR3 region is CASSEQGGGANVLTF. As DNA, the CDR3 is TGTGCCAGCAGTGAACAGGGAGGGGGGGCCAACGTCCTGACTTTC.

V and J are TRBV2 and TRBJ2-3; weak D call: TRBD2 (5 bases). Trimming removed 6 bases from V and 0 bases from J, with 10 bases in between. This CDR3 has 14 residues. CDR1 is SNHLY and CDR2 is FYNNEI in the germline V gene. This CDR3 is CASRGRGSTDTQYF. CDR3 DNA: TGTGCCAGCAGAGGACGGGGTAGCACAGATACGCAGTATTTT.

V gene TRBV27 combines with J gene TRBJ2-7; D is unclear. Germline CDR1 MNHEY, CDR2 SMNVEV (reference sequence). The V and J ends lost 2 bases and 7 bases respectively, with 12 bases between them. The CDR3 consists of 13 residues. CDR3 region: CASSLGPRSEQYF. The CDR3 DNA reads TGTGCCAGCAGTTTAGGGCCCAGGAGTGAGCAGTACTTC.